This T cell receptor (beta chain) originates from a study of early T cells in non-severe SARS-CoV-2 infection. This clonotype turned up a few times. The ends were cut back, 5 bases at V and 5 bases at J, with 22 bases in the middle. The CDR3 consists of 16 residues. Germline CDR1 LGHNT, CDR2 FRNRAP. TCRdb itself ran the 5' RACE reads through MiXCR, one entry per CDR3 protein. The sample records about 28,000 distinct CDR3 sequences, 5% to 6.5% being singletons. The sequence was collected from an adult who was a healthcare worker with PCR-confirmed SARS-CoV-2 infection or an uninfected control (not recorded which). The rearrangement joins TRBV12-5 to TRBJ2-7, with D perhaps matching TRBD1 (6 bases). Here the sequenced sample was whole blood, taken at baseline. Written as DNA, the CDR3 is TGTGCTAGTGGTCCCAACCCCTCTACAGGGAACCACGAGCAGTACTTC. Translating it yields CASGPNPSTGNHEQYF.